What follows are 31 T cell receptor beta chains derived from one specimen sequenced in a study of shared clonotypes between healthy human individuals. Using immunoSEQ multiplex PCR, the repertoire was profiled, and TCRdb retains in-frame clones only, with some absent. The top ten clones hold more than 0.85% of a sample with 950,000 to 1,200,000 clones, about 72% of them seen once. Sequenced sample: memory CD4+ T cells from PBMCs. Documented subset: CD45RA-negative fraction. These receptors were collected from a man between 18 and 29 years old in good health. Some clones in this sample may be carry-over from other donors' samples.

The chain couples TRBV18 to TRBJ2-1; 14 bases line up with TRBD2. V lost 2 bases to trimming and J lost 8 bases; unmatched junction nucleotides: 11. From germline, CDR1 is KGHSH and CDR2 LQKENI. The length of the CDR3 is 18 residues. This chain's CDR3 is CASSPSRGLAGVADEQFF. The DNA for the CDR3 is TGTGCCAGCTCACCAAGCAGGGGACTAGCGGGAGTAGCGGATGAGCAGTTCTTC.

V and J are TRBV5-1 and TRBJ1-1; the D is unclear. V was shortened by 3 bases and J by 0 bases, with 12 bases between the two germline ends. The CDR3 runs 15 residues. Germline V gives CDR1 SGHRS, CDR2 YFSETQ. CDR3 loop: CASSSEPSLNTEAFF. The CDR3 DNA reads as TGCGCCAGCAGCTCGGAGCCCAGCTTGAACACTGAAGCTTTCTTT.

This chain joins TRBV28 and TRBJ2-2; D may be TRBD1 (5 bases). CDR3 length: 17 amino acids. V was pared by 3 bases and J by 2 bases, with 16 bases between. In germline, CDR1 is MDHEN, CDR2 SYDVKM. The CDR3 protein is CASSFFIRQRNTGELFF. The CDR3 DNA sequence: TGTGCCAGCAGTTTTTTTATTAGACAGAGAAACACCGGGGAGCTGTTTTTT.

The V call is TRBV2, the J call TRBJ2-1; TRBD2 matches at 9 bases. CDR1 is SNHLY and CDR2 is FYNNEI in the germline V gene. The length of the CDR3 is 15 residues. With V trimmed by 6 bases and J by 9 bases, 12 bases remained unmatched. The CDR3 DNA reads as TGTGCCAGCAGCGATAACATAGCGGGAGTGGGTGAGCAGTTCTTC. This sequence encodes CASSDNIAGVGEQFF.

The chain joins TRBV9 to TRBJ2-2; either TRBD1 or TRBD2 may supply D (5 bases each). Germline values: CDR1 SGDLS, CDR2 YYNGEE. Between the trimmed V and J ends, which lost 2 bases and 6 bases, there was a span of 17 bases. The CDR3 consists of 16 residues. The CDR3 DNA follows: TGTGCCAGCAGCGTTTTCTCAAATGTGGGGGCCGGGGAGCTGTTTTTT. It encodes CASSVFSNVGAGELFF.

The chain combines TRBV6-7 with TRBJ2-2; TRBD2 aligns across 12 bases. TRBV6-7 is designated an ORF whose function remains uncertain. The CDR3 is made up of 16 amino acids. The J segment lost 4 bases and the V segment lost 5 bases, leaving 5 bases of the junction unmatched. CDR3 sequence reads: CASSPGTSGPTGELFF. CDR3 DNA sequence: TGTGCCAGCAGTCCCGGGACTAGCGGGCCCACCGGGGAGCTGTTTTTT.

V and J are TRBV9 and TRBJ2-5, with 7 bases matching TRBD2. The V and J ends lost 3 bases and 5 bases, in that order; junction bases with no gene match: 10. Germline lookup yields CDR1 SGDLS and CDR2 YYNGEE. This CDR3 region has 15 residues. The CDR3 spells CASSDKGLTPETQYF. CDR3 DNA: TGTGCCAGCAGCGACAAGGGACTAACCCCGGAGACCCAGTACTTC.

V and J are TRBV27 and TRBJ2-1; no clear D. This CDR3 is built from 15 residues. The germline V and J ends were trimmed by 7 bases and 5 bases, with 18 bases remaining between them. Per the germline V gene, CDR1 is MNHEY and CDR2 is SMNVEV (reference sequence). Written as DNA, the CDR3 is TGTGCCAGCACCCGGCGGCCCAGAGAAAACAATGAGCAGTTCTTC. Encoded protein: CASTRRPRENNEQFF.

As to this clone: Different DNA sequences within this sample yield the same CDR3. V gene TRBV18 combines with J gene TRBJ1-1; D is unresolved. Looked up from germline, CDR1 is KGHSH and CDR2 is LQKENI. With 4 bases removed from V and 3 bases from J, the gap between germline ends came to 3 bases. The CDR3 is 11 amino acids. Written as DNA, the CDR3 is TGTGCCAGCTCACGGGACACTGAAGCTTTCTTT. Translation: CASSRDTEAFF.

This clone was picked up a small number of times. The chain joins TRBV30 to TRBJ1-1; D is unresolved. CDR1 and CDR2 (germline): GTSNPN, SVGIG (reference sequence). The CDR3 has 15 residues. Trimming shortened V by 0 bases and J by 6 bases, and 17 bases separated the two germline ends. CDR3 sequence: CAWSVALGSGAEAFF. The CDR3 nucleotides are TGTGCCTGGAGTGTAGCCCTAGGGTCTGGCGCTGAAGCTTTCTTT.

The chain has TRBV4-1 and TRBJ2-1; D gene unclear. Deletions cut 0 bases from V and 0 bases from J, with 9 bases between. This CDR3 region has 16 residues. Germline lookup yields CDR1 MGHRA and CDR2 YSYEKL. The CDR3: CASSQDGRSSYNEQFF. Written as DNA, the CDR3 is TGCGCCAGCAGCCAAGACGGGCGGAGCTCCTACAATGAGCAGTTCTTC.

J is TRBJ2-5 and V is TRBV7-2; TRBD2 is a possible D gene (6 bases). V dropped 3 bases and J dropped 5 bases, with 19 bases sitting between them. Germline V lookup: CDR1 SGHTA, CDR2 FQGNSA. CDR3 length: 16 residues. The CDR3 reads CASSFHTGSQRETQYF. The CDR3 DNA sequence: TGTGCCAGCAGCTTCCACACCGGGAGCCAGCGGGAGACCCAGTACTTC.

This clone was seen a handful of times. The chain employs TRBV19 and TRBJ2-1, with 9 bases that match TRBD2. J was trimmed by 9 bases and V by 6 bases; bases with no gene match: 21. The germline V gene encodes CDR1 LNHDA and CDR2 SQIVND (reference sequence). The CDR3 totals 18 residues. Here the CDR3 reads CASSLYPPGAGGLTEQFF. In DNA, the CDR3 is TGTGCCAGTAGCCTCTACCCCCCGGGGGCGGGAGGGTTGACTGAGCAGTTCTTC.

This chain links TRBV5-6 with TRBJ2-6, with D uncertain. The CDR3 has 14 amino acids. Germline V gene lookup returns CDR1 SGHDT and CDR2 YYEEEE. V was clipped by 4 bases and J by 6 bases, with 11 bases between them. CDR3 in amino acids: CASSGPPVANVLTF. The CDR3 DNA is TGTGCCAGCAGCGGCCCGCCAGTGGCCAACGTCCTGACTTTC. The variable domain in full, completed from reference TRBV5-6 and TRBJ2-6, reads DAGVTQSPTHLIKTRGQQVTLRCSPKSGHDTVSWYQQALGQGPQFIFQYYEEEERQRGNFPDRFSGHQFPNYSSELNVNALLLGDSALYLCASSGPPVANVLTFGAGSRLTVL.

The chain joins TRBV5-1 to TRBJ2-1; the match to TRBD1 covers 12 bases. The CDR3 extends over 14 amino acids. V trimming: 3 bases; J trimming: 10 bases; junction bases outside the gene matches: 5. CDR1 is SGHRS, CDR2 YFSETQ, per germline. The chain's CDR3 is CASSWGQGATEQFF. The CDR3 DNA is TGCGCCAGCAGCTGGGGACAGGGGGCTACGGAGCAGTTCTTC. The whole variable domain, filled in from reference TRBV5-1 and TRBJ2-1, reads KAGVTQTPRYLIKTRGQQVTLSCSPISGHRSVSWYQQTPGQGLQFLFEYFSETQRNKGNFPGRFSGRQFSNSRSEMNVSTLELGDSALYLCASSWGQGATEQFFGPGTRLTVL.

The chain recombines TRBV21-1 with TRBJ2-7. TRBV21-1 represents a pseudogene. This CDR3 spans 13 amino acids. Here the CDR3 DNA reads TGTGCCATCCACCCCGGGGGACACTACGAGCAGTACTTC. Protein product: CAIHPGGHYEQYF.

The chain carries TRBV19 and TRBJ2-2; D is unclear. Trimming left V 3 bases short and J 6 bases short, with 8 bases between. CDR1 and CDR2 from the germline V gene are LNHDA and SQIVND (reference sequence). CDR3 size: 13 residues. DNA for the CDR3: TGTGCCAGTAGTATCCCCGGGCCCGGGGAGCTGTTTTTT. This encodes CASSIPGPGELFF.

This chain connects TRBV10-3 to TRBJ2-7, with D tentatively TRBD1 or TRBD2 (5 bases each). Germline V CDR1 and CDR2: ENHRY, SYGVKD. The CDR3 has 15 residues. The V end was cut by 6 bases, the J end by 1 base, with 16 bases between. The CDR3 is CAISEVTGPSYEQYF. CDR3 nucleotide sequence: TGTGCCATCAGCGAGGTAACGGGACCGTCCTACGAGCAGTACTTC.

V gene TRBV7-9 combines with J gene TRBJ2-1, with 13 bases lining up with TRBD2. Germline CDR1 reads SEHNR; CDR2 reads FQNEAQ (reference sequence). The CDR3 is 18 amino acids. After removal of 0 bases from V and 6 bases from J, the junction contained 8 bases not matched to a gene. The CDR3, as DNA: TGTGCCAGCAGCTTAGCGACTAGCGGGAGGCCGATCCTCAATGAGCAGTTCTTC. It encodes CASSLATSGRPILNEQFF.

This chain uses TRBV10-2 with TRBJ1-1; TRBD1 aligns across 8 bases. The CDR3 contains 13 residues. The V and J ends lost 3 bases and 11 bases, in that order; junction bases with no gene match: 8. Germline CDR1 and CDR2: WSHSY and SAAADI. CDR3 nucleotide sequence: TGCGCCAGCAGTGACAGGGGGCGGGCCAAGGCTTTCTTT. Amino acid sequence: CASSDRGRAKAFF.

V gene TRBV5-7 combines with J gene TRBJ1-1; D possibly corresponds to TRBD1 (6 bases). TRBV5-7 is annotated as an ORF whose role is uncertain. Deletions cut 0 bases from V and 1 base from J, with 13 bases between. This CDR3 contains 16 residues. CDR3 DNA: TGTGCCAGCAGCTTGGGGGAAGGGGGGCCGAACACTGAAGCTTTCTTT. Its translation: CASSLGEGGPNTEAFF.

The table lists this clone with many counts. The genes are TRBV9 and TRBJ2-3; D is perhaps TRBD2 (6 bases). The CDR3 runs 16 residues. Deletions cut 0 bases from V and 4 bases from J, with 15 bases between. In germline, CDR1 is SGDLS, CDR2 YYNGEE. CDR3 sequence (DNA): TGTGCCAGCAGCGTAGGTATTCTAGCGACGGCAGATACGCAGTATTTT. As protein: CASSVGILATADTQYF.

In this sample, this clone turned up a few times. This sequence joins TRBV6-1 and TRBJ1-1; 10 positions match TRBD1. This CDR3 is built from 14 residues. V was pared by 6 bases and J by 5 bases, with 6 bases of the junction left unmatched. Germline loops: CDR1 MNHNS, CDR2 SASEGT. The CDR3 loop is CASSKGQGGTEAFF. The CDR3 DNA follows: TGTGCCAGCAGCAAAGGACAGGGGGGGACTGAAGCTTTCTTT.

The genes are TRBV11-2 and TRBJ2-7, with 7 bases lining up with TRBD2. CDR3 length equals 16 residues. J was trimmed by 5 bases and V by 2 bases; bases with no gene match: 12. Germline values: CDR1 SGHAT, CDR2 FQNNGV. The CDR3 DNA reads TGTGCCAGCAGCTTAAGGCGGGAGAGTTCTAGGGACGAGCAGTACTTC. Translated, it gives CASSLRRESSRDEQYF.

V and J are TRBV27 and TRBJ1-2, with D possibly TRBD1 on 6 matching bases. The V end was cut by 6 bases, the J end by 2 bases, with 10 bases between. Looked up from germline, CDR1 is MNHEY and CDR2 is SMNVEV (reference sequence). The CDR3 extends over 13 amino acids. The CDR3 DNA sequence: TGTGCCAGCAGGTTCACAGGGAACTATGGCTACACCTTC. This codes for CASRFTGNYGYTF.

The chain uses TRBV15 and TRBJ1-1; TRBD1 might be the D (5 bases). The ends were cut back, 1 base at V and 8 bases at J, with 14 bases in the middle. Germline loops: CDR1 LNHNV, CDR2 YYDKDF (reference sequence). This CDR3 is built from 14 residues. CDR3 coding DNA: TGTGCCACCAGCAGAGCAGGGACTCCGAGAGAAGCTTTCTTT. Amino acids: CATSRAGTPREAFF.

The chain carries TRBV5-4 and TRBJ2-7, with no clear D. V gave up 4 bases and J gave up 5 bases, with 19 bases separating them. Germline CDR1 reads SGHNT; CDR2 reads YYREEE (reference sequence). The CDR3 extends over 15 amino acids. The CDR3 is CASSPTGTYVHEQYF. CDR3 nucleotide sequence: TGTGCCAGCAGCCCGACCGGTACCTACGTTCACGAGCAGTACTTC.

The chain uses TRBV2 and TRBJ2-5; 13 bases fit TRBD2. The J call may be in error: the DNA end matches TRBJ2-7 better. This CDR3 contains 15 residues. CDR1 is SNHLY and CDR2 is FYNNEI in the germline V gene. CDR3 protein: CASSVTSGGPYEQYF. The CDR3 DNA is TGTGCCAGCAGTGTGACTAGCGGGGGGCCCTACGAGCAGTACTTC.

This clone turned up a few times. The chain is built from TRBV28 and TRBJ2-7, with D perhaps matching TRBD1 (5 bases). The germline V and J ends were trimmed by 7 bases and 2 bases, with 15 bases remaining between them. The germline V gene has CDR1 MDHEN and CDR2 SYDVKM. The CDR3 covers 14 residues. This chain's CDR3 is CASTQQGRAYEQYF. The CDR3 DNA follows: TGTGCCAGCACCCAGCAGGGTAGGGCCTACGAGCAGTACTTC.

The chain links TRBV28 to TRBJ2-5; TRBD2 matches at 11 bases. The CDR3 has 16 residues. V was pared by 8 bases and J by 5 bases, with 13 bases of the junction left unmatched. The germline V gene has CDR1 MDHEN and CDR2 SYDVKM. CDR3 in DNA: TGTGCCAGCCGGCGGAGTAGCGGGAGGGCCGGGGAGACCCAGTACTTC. Amino acids: CASRRSSGRAGETQYF. Full variable domain (remainder filled in from reference TRBV28 and TRBJ2-5): DVKVTQSSRYLVKRTGEKVFLECVQDMDHENMFWYRQDPGLGLRLIYFSYDVKMKEKGDIPEGYSVSREKKERFSLILESASTNQTSMYLCASRRSSGRAGETQYFGPGTRLLVL.

This chain joins TRBV30 and TRBJ2-7; no reliable D call. Germline V CDR1 and CDR2: GTSNPN, SVGIG (reference sequence). The CDR3 contains 13 residues. V shed 3 bases and J shed 3 bases, with 12 bases lying between them. Written as DNA, the CDR3 is TGTGCCTGGAGAAGGGTGCCCCTCTACGAGCAGTACTTC. It codes for CAWRRVPLYEQYF.